This is a list of T cell receptor beta chains from one sample in a study of T-cell memory formation after mild COVID-19. MiXCR was run by TCRdb on the 5' RACE reads, yielding one entry per CDR3 protein. The data contain about 130,000 distinct CDR3 sequences, 5% to 6.5% of them singletons. The source material was PBMCs or a T cell subset sorted from them (not recorded which). The source of these receptors is an adult woman who had mild COVID-19 (a few samples of this study predate the infection). Cell type and time point are not known. CDR3s include the opening cysteine and the closing phenylalanine or tryptophan. The order of the fields is V gene, clone size, J gene, D gene, CDR3 DNA, CDR3 protein. A D gene is named only where the DNA matches it firmly. The size of a clone is reported for some rows only, either as once, few or many, or as a class for expanded clones.

V gene: TRBV5-1; clone size: many; J gene: TRBJ2-5; D gene: TRBD2; CDR3 DNA: TGCGCCAGCAGCTCGGGACTAGCGGGAGAGACCCAGTACTTC; CDR3 protein: CASSSGLAGETQYF
V gene: TRBV20-1; clone size: few; J gene: TRBJ1-2; D gene: TRBD1; CDR3 DNA: TGCAGTGCTGGGATAGAGGGGGCAAATGGCTACACCTTC; CDR3 protein: CSAGIEGANGYTF
V gene: TRBV12-3/TRBV12-4; clone size: many; J gene: TRBJ2-1; D gene: TRBD1; CDR3 DNA: TGTGCCAGCAGTTCACGGGGACAGGGTTCCTACAATGAGCAGTTCTTC; CDR3 protein: CASSSRGQGSYNEQFF
V gene: TRBV20-1; clone size: many; J gene: TRBJ2-5; D gene: TRBD2; CDR3 DNA: TGCAGTGCTAGTCGGTCGGTGGGAGGGCCGATCCAGACCCAGTACTTC; CDR3 protein: CSASRSVGGPIQTQYF
V gene: TRBV9; clone size: few; J gene: TRBJ2-5; D gene: TRBD2; CDR3 DNA: TGTGCCAGCAGCGTAACCCTGACTAGCCGGGGAGAGACCCAGTACTTC; CDR3 protein: CASSVTLTSRGETQYF
V gene: TRBV6-5; clone size: few; J gene: TRBJ2-7; D gene: .; CDR3 DNA: TGTGCCAGCAGTTACTCGAGGGGGGCGGGGGAGCAGTACTTC; CDR3 protein: CASSYSRGAGEQYF
V gene: TRBV7-2; clone size: few; J gene: TRBJ2-1; D gene: .; CDR3 DNA: TGTGCCAGCAGCGATTACAGGGTAAGCGAGCAGTTCTTC; CDR3 protein: CASSDYRVSEQFF
V gene: TRBV5-5; clone size: .; J gene: TRBJ1-3; D gene: .; CDR3 DNA: TGTGCCAGCAGCTTGGTGCTCTCTGGAAACACCATATATTTT; CDR3 protein: CASSLVLSGNTIYF
V gene: TRBV6-2/TRBV6-3; clone size: .; J gene: TRBJ1-1; D gene: .; CDR3 DNA: TGTGCCAGCAGTTACTCAGAGTTGCGCACTGAAGCTTTCTTT; CDR3 protein: CASSYSELRTEAFF
V gene: TRBV20-1; clone size: many; J gene: TRBJ2-1; D gene: TRBD2; CDR3 DNA: TGCAGTGCTAGAGCCTCCCTTGGGAGCGGGGGAAATAATGAGCAGTTCTTC; CDR3 protein: CSARASLGSGGNNEQFF
V gene: TRBV4-2; clone size: few; J gene: TRBJ1-2; D gene: .; CDR3 DNA: TGTGCCAGCAGCCAAGATGAGGCAGGCTTGGGAGCTAACTATGGCTACACCTTC; CDR3 protein: CASSQDEAGLGANYGYTF
V gene: TRBV4-2; clone size: few; J gene: TRBJ2-7; D gene: .; CDR3 DNA: TGTGCCAGCAGCCCTTCTGGGGCACGGGGCGAGCAGTACTTC; CDR3 protein: CASSPSGARGEQYF
V gene: TRBV9; clone size: few; J gene: TRBJ2-2; D gene: .; CDR3 DNA: TGTGCCAGCAGCGTAGCTGATAGCCCAGAAGGGACCGGGGAGCTGTTTTTT; CDR3 protein: CASSVADSPEGTGELFF
V gene: TRBV7-8; clone size: .; J gene: TRBJ1-1; D gene: .; CDR3 DNA: TGTGCCAGCAGCGGGGTTGGGACTCACGCACCGAACACTGAAGCTTTCTTT; CDR3 protein: CASSGVGTHAPNTEAFF
V gene: TRBV6-2/TRBV6-3; clone size: .; J gene: TRBJ1-2; D gene: .; CDR3 DNA: TGTGCCACCTATCTTCTACAGGGTAACTATGGCTACACCTTC; CDR3 protein: CATYLLQGNYGYTF
V gene: TRBV12-5; clone size: few; J gene: TRBJ1-2; D gene: .; CDR3 DNA: TGTGCTAGTGGTTACCCAGGGGCCTCCTCCTTC; CDR3 protein: CASGYPGASSF
V gene: TRBV30; clone size: .; J gene: TRBJ1-3; D gene: .; CDR3 DNA: TGTGCCTTATCTCGAGGGAACTCTGGAAACACCATATATTTT; CDR3 protein: CALSRGNSGNTIYF
V gene: TRBV12-3/TRBV12-4; clone size: few; J gene: TRBJ2-1; D gene: TRBD2; CDR3 DNA: TGTGCCAGCAGTTTAGATACCCTAGCGGGAGTCAATGAGCAGTTCTTC; CDR3 protein: CASSLDTLAGVNEQFF
V gene: TRBV2; clone size: .; J gene: TRBJ1-5; D gene: .; CDR3 DNA: TGTGCCAGCAGGCGCACAGGGAATAGCAATCAGCCCCAGCATTTT; CDR3 protein: CASRRTGNSNQPQHF
V gene: TRBV5-1; clone size: many; J gene: TRBJ1-1; D gene: .; CDR3 DNA: TGCGCCAGCAGCTTCTCCGCCGGGAACACTGAAGCTTTCTTT; CDR3 protein: CASSFSAGNTEAFF
V gene: TRBV24-1; clone size: many; J gene: TRBJ2-7; D gene: .; CDR3 DNA: TGTGCCACCAGTGATTCTACCTACGAGCAGTACTTC; CDR3 protein: CATSDSTYEQYF
V gene: TRBV11-2; clone size: .; J gene: TRBJ2-7; D gene: .; CDR3 DNA: TGTGCCAGCAGCCTCGGACAGCCCTACGAGCAGTACTTC; CDR3 protein: CASSLGQPYEQYF
V gene: TRBV9; clone size: many; J gene: TRBJ2-5; D gene: .; CDR3 DNA: TGTGCCAGCAGCGCCCCCAGCGAGACCCAGTACTTC; CDR3 protein: CASSAPSETQYF
V gene: TRBV19; clone size: once; J gene: TRBJ2-3; D gene: TRBD2; CDR3 DNA: TGTGCCAGTAGTAACGGGGGGTACACAGATACGCAGTATTTT; CDR3 protein: CASSNGGYTDTQYF
V gene: TRBV5-1; clone size: few; J gene: TRBJ2-7; D gene: TRBD2; CDR3 DNA: TGCGCCAGCAGCCCGCTAGCGGGCATTTCCTACGAGCAGTACTTC; CDR3 protein: CASSPLAGISYEQYF
V gene: TRBV24-1; clone size: .; J gene: TRBJ1-5; D gene: .; CDR3 DNA: TGTGCCACCAGTGACCAGGAGTATCAGCCCCAGCATTTT; CDR3 protein: CATSDQEYQPQHF
V gene: TRBV19; clone size: many; J gene: TRBJ1-5; D gene: .; CDR3 DNA: TGTGCCAGTAGCCAAGACAGGCCGTATAGCAATCAGCCCCAGCATTTT; CDR3 protein: CASSQDRPYSNQPQHF
V gene: TRBV5-1; clone size: .; J gene: TRBJ1-1; D gene: .; CDR3 DNA: TGCGCCAGCAGGCCCGGAGGAACGGAACTAACTGAAGCTTTCTTT; CDR3 protein: CASRPGGTELTEAFF
V gene: TRBV2; clone size: .; J gene: TRBJ1-2; D gene: .; CDR3 DNA: TGTGCCAGCGGCGGTCAGAGCGGGAGCTATGGCTACACCTTC; CDR3 protein: CASGGQSGSYGYTF
V gene: TRBV5-1; clone size: many; J gene: TRBJ1-2; D gene: .; CDR3 DNA: TGCGCCAGCAGCTTGCGGTCAGCCGAGGCGGGGTATGGCTACACCTTC; CDR3 protein: CASSLRSAEAGYGYTF
V gene: TRBV7-2; clone size: few; J gene: TRBJ2-5; D gene: .; CDR3 DNA: TGTGCCAGCAGCTGGACTTCGACTAGTAAGGAGACCCAGTACTTC; CDR3 protein: CASSWTSTSKETQYF
V gene: TRBV20-1; clone size: few; J gene: TRBJ1-2; D gene: .; CDR3 DNA: TGCAGTGCTGACTCCTTTCCGAAGTCAGGAACAGGCTACACCTTC; CDR3 protein: CSADSFPKSGTGYTF
V gene: TRBV5-1; clone size: many; J gene: TRBJ1-2; D gene: .; CDR3 DNA: TGCGCCAGCAGCTCCGGAGGCCAGGGACTGAACTATGGCTACACCTTC; CDR3 protein: CASSSGGQGLNYGYTF
V gene: TRBV20-1; clone size: once; J gene: TRBJ2-5; D gene: .; CDR3 DNA: TGCAGTGGGTTCGGGGGAAATCAAGAGACCCAGTACTTC; CDR3 protein: CSGFGGNQETQYF
V gene: TRBV5-1; clone size: .; J gene: TRBJ1-3; D gene: .; CDR3 DNA: TGCGCCAGCAGCTTGGGGGGCCACTCTGGAAACACCATATATTTT; CDR3 protein: CASSLGGHSGNTIYF
V gene: TRBV9; clone size: .; J gene: TRBJ1-1; D gene: .; CDR3 DNA: TGTGCCAGCAGCGTAGACAGGTTCATGAACACTGAAGCTTTCTTT; CDR3 protein: CASSVDRFMNTEAFF
V gene: TRBV24-1; clone size: .; J gene: TRBJ1-1; D gene: .; CDR3 DNA: TGTGCCACCAGAGGGGGGGCGGGGACTGAAGCTTTCTTT; CDR3 protein: CATRGGAGTEAFF
V gene: TRBV9; clone size: many; J gene: TRBJ2-7; D gene: TRBD2; CDR3 DNA: TGTGCCAGCAGCGTCAGCGGGAGCCACTACGAGCAGTACTTC; CDR3 protein: CASSVSGSHYEQYF
V gene: TRBV12-3/TRBV12-4; clone size: few; J gene: TRBJ2-1; D gene: TRBD2; CDR3 DNA: TGTGCCAGCAGTCCCCGTGGACTAGCGGGAGGGCGAAGTGAGCAGTTCTTC; CDR3 protein: CASSPRGLAGGRSEQFF
V gene: TRBV5-1; clone size: many; J gene: TRBJ2-5; D gene: .; CDR3 DNA: TGCGCCAGCAGCTTGGCACAGGGCCGAGAGACCCAGTACTTC; CDR3 protein: CASSLAQGRETQYF
V gene: TRBV18; clone size: .; J gene: TRBJ2-3; D gene: TRBD2; CDR3 DNA: TGTGCCAGCTCACCTGGACTAGCGGCCCTGGGCACAGATACGCAGTATTTT; CDR3 protein: CASSPGLAALGTDTQYF
V gene: TRBV3-1; clone size: .; J gene: TRBJ2-7; D gene: TRBD1; CDR3 DNA: TGTGCCAGCAGCTACGGGACAGGGGATTCCTACGAGCAGTACTTC; CDR3 protein: CASSYGTGDSYEQYF